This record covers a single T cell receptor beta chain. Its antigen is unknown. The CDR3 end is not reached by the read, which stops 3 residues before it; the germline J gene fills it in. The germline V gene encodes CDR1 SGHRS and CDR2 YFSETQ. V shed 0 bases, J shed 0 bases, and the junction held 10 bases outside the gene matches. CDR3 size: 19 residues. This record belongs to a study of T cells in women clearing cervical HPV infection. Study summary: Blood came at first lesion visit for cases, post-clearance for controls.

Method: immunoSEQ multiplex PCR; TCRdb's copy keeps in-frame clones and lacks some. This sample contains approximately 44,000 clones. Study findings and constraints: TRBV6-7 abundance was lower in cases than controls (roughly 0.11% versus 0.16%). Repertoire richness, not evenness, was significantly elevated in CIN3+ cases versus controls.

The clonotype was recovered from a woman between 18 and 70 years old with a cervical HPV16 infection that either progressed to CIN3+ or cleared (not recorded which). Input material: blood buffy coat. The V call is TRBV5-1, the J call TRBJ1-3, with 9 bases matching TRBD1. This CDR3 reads CASSLGSTGGPYSGNTIYF. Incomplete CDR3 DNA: TGCGCCAGCAGCTTGGGATCGACAGGGGGTCCCTACTCTGGAAACACC. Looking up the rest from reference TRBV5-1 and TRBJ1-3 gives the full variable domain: KAGVTQTPRYLIKTRGQQVTLSCSPISGHRSVSWYQQTPGQGLQFLFEYFSETQRNKGNFPGRFSGRQFSNSRSEMNVSTLELGDSALYLCASSLGSTGGPYSGNTIYFGEGSWLTVV.